The sequence of this T cell receptor beta chain was determined in a study of cytomegalovirus exposure and HLA in healthy donors. Overall study results and limits: Highly shared sequence variants in one cluster were likely a sequencing artifact.

Comments on this clone: Its matching antigen is unknown.

Germline V gives CDR1 SNHLY, CDR2 FYNNEI. J lost 3 bases, V lost 8 bases, and 8 bases had no gene match. The length of the CDR3 is 16 residues. Both 60 Vbeta primers and 13 Jbeta primers went into the PCR. Sequencing used immunoSEQ multiplex PCR; TCRdb keeps in-frame clones, though not all of them. The data contain about 180,000 clones, around three quarters of them singletons. This TCR derives from a woman between 25 and 40 years old in good health and CMV-seropositive. Sequenced material: PBMCs. The chain employs TRBV2 and TRBJ2-3; 13 nucleotides agree with TRBD2. The CDR3 region has the DNA TGTGCCAGCGGGGGTCGGACTAGCGGGGGAACAGATACGCAGTATTTT. This codes for CASGGRTSGGTDTQYF.